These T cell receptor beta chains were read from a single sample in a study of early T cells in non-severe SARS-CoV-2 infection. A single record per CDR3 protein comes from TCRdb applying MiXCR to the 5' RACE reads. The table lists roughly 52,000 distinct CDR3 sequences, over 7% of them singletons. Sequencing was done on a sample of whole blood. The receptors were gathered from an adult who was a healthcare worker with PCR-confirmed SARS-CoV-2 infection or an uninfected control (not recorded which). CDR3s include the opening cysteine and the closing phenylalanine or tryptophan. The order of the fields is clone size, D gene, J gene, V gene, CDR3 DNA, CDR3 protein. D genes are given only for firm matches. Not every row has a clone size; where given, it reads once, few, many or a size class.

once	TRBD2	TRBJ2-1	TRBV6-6	TGTGCCAGCAGCCTAGCGGGAGAAAGGGATGAGCAGTTCTTC	CASSLAGERDEQFF
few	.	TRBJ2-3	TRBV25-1	TGTGCCAGCAGTGATCTAATTAATACGCAGTATTTT	CASSDLINTQYF
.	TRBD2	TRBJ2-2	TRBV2	TGTGCCAGCAGTGAATCGCTAGCGGCGAAGGCCGGGGAGCTGTTTTTT	CASSESLAAKAGELFF
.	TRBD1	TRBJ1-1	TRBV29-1	TGCAGCGTTGAATTACCCCCACAGGGGGGAGCTTTCTTT	CSVELPPQGGAFF
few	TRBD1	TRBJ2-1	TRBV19	TGTGCCAGTAGTTGGGACAGGGGCAACAATGAGCAGTTCTTC	CASSWDRGNNEQFF
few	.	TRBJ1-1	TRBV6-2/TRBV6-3	TGTGCCAGCAGTTACTCGAGGACGATGAACACTGAAGCTTTCTTT	CASSYSRTMNTEAFF
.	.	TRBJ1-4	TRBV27	TGTGCCAGCAGTTCGATTTCTGGGGCTGAAAAACTGTTTTTT	CASSSISGAEKLFF
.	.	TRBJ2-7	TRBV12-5	TGTGCTAGTGGTTCGGGAACCCCCTACGAGCAGTACTTC	CASGSGTPYEQYF
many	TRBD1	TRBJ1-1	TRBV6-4	TGTGCCAGCAGCGTGGACAGGGCCACTGAAGCTTTCTTT	CASSVDRATEAFF
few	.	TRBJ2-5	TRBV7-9	TGTGCCAGCAGCAAACACGGGACGAAATTAGAGACCCAGTACTTC	CASSKHGTKLETQYF
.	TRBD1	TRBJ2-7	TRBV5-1	TGCGCCAGCAGCTTGAAACAGGGGGCGAACGAGCAGTACTTC	CASSLKQGANEQYF
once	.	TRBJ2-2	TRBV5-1	TGCGCCAGCAGGCCCGGGACACCGAACACCGGGGAGCTGTTTTTT	CASRPGTPNTGELFF
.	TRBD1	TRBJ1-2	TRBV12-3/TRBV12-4	TGTGCCAGCAGTCAGGACAGGGTTCATGGCTACACCTTC	CASSQDRVHGYTF